The 27 T cell receptor beta chains below all came from one sample that was sequenced in a study of identical twins' blood T cells. TCRdb ran MiXCR on the 5' RACE reads and lists one entry per CDR3 protein. The repertoire holds about 370,000 distinct CDR3 sequences, with under 30% as singletons. The sample taken for sequencing was PBMCs. Receptors were obtained from a woman between 18 and 49 years old in good health.

This chain links TRBV28 with TRBJ1-2, with D unclear. Trimming removed 10 bases at V and 1 base at J, with 16 bases between. Germline lookup yields CDR1 MDHEN and CDR2 SYDVKM. The CDR3 runs 14 residues. The CDR3 region is CATEGRPLNYGYTF. The DNA of the CDR3 is TGTGCCACCGAAGGCAGACCCCTTAACTATGGCTACACCTTC.

The chain is built from TRBV20-1 and TRBJ1-1; D unresolved. V was clipped by 6 bases and J by 4 bases, with 21 bases between them. The germline CDR1 and CDR2 sequences are DFQATT and SNEGSKA (reference sequence). The CDR3 runs to 15 residues. For the CDR3, the DNA is TGCAGTGCACCCAAAGACGACTTTGACGGCACTGAAGCTTTCTTT. Translated: CSAPKDDFDGTEAFF.

Only a few counts were recorded for this clonotype. This rearrangement joins TRBV20-1 to TRBJ2-2, with 8 positions matching TRBD1. V was pared by 6 bases and J by 3 bases, with 9 bases of the junction left unmatched. CDR3 length: 15 residues. Germline assignment: CDR1 DFQATT and CDR2 SNEGSKA (reference sequence). Here the CDR3 reads CSATQGGPDTGELFF. Here the CDR3 DNA reads TGCAGTGCAACACAGGGGGGTCCGGACACCGGGGAGCTGTTTTTT.

The rearrangement joins TRBV5-1 to TRBJ1-1; 11 bases align to TRBD1. The CDR3 totals 17 residues. CDR1 is SGHRS and CDR2 is YFSETQ in the germline V gene. V trimming: 3 bases; J trimming: 1 base; junction bases outside the gene matches: 8. The CDR3 DNA follows: TGCGCCAGCAGCTCTCCGGGACAGGGGGTCCAGAACACTGAAGCTTTCTTT. Protein product: CASSSPGQGVQNTEAFF.

The DNA of the CDR3 is TGCAGTGCTGGAGGGGGAGGGGACCATGAAAAACTGTTTTTT. This codes for CSAGGGGDHEKLFF. The rearrangement links TRBV20-1 to TRBJ1-4; D may be TRBD1 (6 bases). V was pared by 5 bases and J by 6 bases, with 16 bases between. Germline values: CDR1 DFQATT, CDR2 SNEGSKA (reference sequence). The CDR3 extends over 14 amino acids.

For this clonotype: The junction departs from the called germline gene at one end, perhaps through a read error. The rearrangement joins TRBV20-1 to TRBJ2-3; TRBD2 is a possible D gene (9 bases). This CDR3 spans 18 amino acids. Germline V lookup: CDR1 DFQATT, CDR2 SNEGSKA (reference sequence). In DNA form, the CDR3 reads TGCAGTGCTAGAGGATCGGGACAGGATGGGACTAGCACAGATGCGCAGTATTTT. It is translated as CSARGSGQDGTSTDAQYF.

This clonotype was found a few times. J is TRBJ1-6 and V is TRBV6-6; no clear D. This CDR3 contains 14 residues. Germline-derived CDR1 and CDR2 are MNHNY and SVGAGI (reference sequence). Trimming shortened V by 2 bases and J by 9 bases, and 11 bases separated the two germline ends. The CDR3: CASSYGEIGSPLHF. The CDR3 nucleotides read TGTGCCAGCAGTTACGGGGAGATCGGTTCACCCCTCCACTTT.

J is TRBJ1-3 and V is TRBV6-6; 11 bases align to TRBD1. The ends lost 0 bases at V and 4 bases at J; junction bases unmatched: 5. Germline V gene lookup returns CDR1 MNHNY and CDR2 SVGAGI (reference sequence). This CDR3 has 17 residues. This CDR3 is CASSYSGQGASGNTIYF. Written as DNA, the CDR3 is TGTGCCAGCAGTTACTCAGGACAGGGGGCGAGCGGAAACACCATATATTTT.

This clonotype was counted between two and nine times. The chain recombines TRBV12-3 or TRBV12-4 with TRBJ1-1; 7 nucleotides line up with TRBD1. This CDR3 is built from 14 residues. J was trimmed by 2 bases and V by 6 bases; bases with no gene match: 6. In DNA form, the CDR3 reads TGTGCCAGCAGAAAAGACAGGGATAACACTGAAGCTTTCTTT. Its protein product is CASRKDRDNTEAFF.

The chain carries TRBV12-3 or TRBV12-4 and TRBJ2-3, with 8 bases identical to TRBD2. The V segment lost 4 bases and the J segment 8 bases; nucleotides outside the gene matches: 11. The CDR3 is 15 residues long. In nucleotides, the CDR3 is TGTGCCAGCAGTTCCGCGGGAGGAGCGGCTGGTACGCAGTATTTT. Its protein product is CASSSAGGAAGTQYF.

This clonotype was counted only a few times. The CDR3: CASTMGQASYNSPLHF. CDR3 coding DNA: TGTGCCAGCACTATGGGACAGGCGTCCTATAATTCACCCCTCCACTTT. V usage is TRBV12-3 or TRBV12-4 and J usage is TRBJ1-6, with 8 bases aligning to TRBD1. The J segment lost 1 base and the V segment lost 7 bases, leaving 6 bases of the junction unmatched. The CDR3 is made up of 16 amino acids.

This clonotype was counted only a few times. The chain recombines TRBV6-6 with TRBJ1-2; tentatively, D is TRBD1 (6 bases). Trimming cost V 6 bases and J 6 bases, with 11 bases left between them. This CDR3 is built from 12 residues. The germline gives CDR1 MNHNY, CDR2 SVGAGI (reference sequence). CDR3 sequence: CASRTRQDGYTF. CDR3 bases: TGTGCCAGCAGAACTAGACAGGATGGCTACACCTTC.

This clonotype was observed a few times. CDR3 region: CASSLGDRTYEQYF. In DNA form, the CDR3 reads TGTGCCAGCAGCTTAGGGGATCGGACCTACGAGCAGTACTTC. This chain links TRBV7-9 with TRBJ2-7, with D unclear. V dropped 1 base and J dropped 2 bases, with 9 bases sitting between them. CDR3 size: 14 residues. The germline V gene encodes CDR1 SEHNR and CDR2 FQNEAQ (reference sequence).

V is TRBV7-9 and J is TRBJ1-4, with a tentative D call TRBD1 (5 bases). The germline CDR1 and CDR2 sequences are SEHNR and FQNEAQ (reference sequence). This CDR3 spans 13 amino acids. Trimming pared 5 bases from V and 7 bases from J, leaving 11 bases between. CDR3 loop: CASSPQGGEKLFF. The DNA of the CDR3 is TGTGCCAGCAGCCCTCAGGGAGGTGAAAAACTGTTTTTT.

This clonotype occurred a few times. The chain joins TRBV5-1 to TRBJ2-7; 9 nucleotides align to TRBD2. Germline CDR1 and CDR2: SGHRS and YFSETQ. This CDR3 comprises 15 residues. The V segment lost 0 bases and the J segment 3 bases; nucleotides outside the gene matches: 4. This CDR3 is CASSLGLAELYEQYF. CDR3 sequence (DNA): TGCGCCAGCAGCTTGGGACTAGCGGAGCTCTACGAGCAGTACTTC.

Remarks on this clonotype: A much larger clone is a single base away; this may be a read error. CDR3 nucleotides: TGCAGCGTTGACGACAGGGCTTACACAGATACGCAGTGTTTT. Protein: CSVDDRAYTDTQCF. V is TRBV29-1 and J is TRBJ2-3; 7 bases agree with TRBD1. CDR3 length equals 14 residues. CDR1 SQVTM and CDR2 ANQGSEA come from the germline V gene.

The chain combines TRBV29-1 with TRBJ1-2; 8 bases match TRBD1. Unmatched junction bases numbered 7, after V lost 7 bases and J lost 3 bases. Germline V CDR1 and CDR2: SQVTM, ANQGSEA. The CDR3 length is 13 residues. The CDR3, as DNA: TGCAGCGCCTCAGGGGGCTCGCACTATGGCTACACCTTC. As protein: CSASGGSHYGYTF.

Only a few counts were recorded for this clonotype. This CDR3 is CSAILRRANEQFF. CDR3 coding DNA: TGCAGTGCTATCCTCCGGAGGGCTAATGAGCAGTTCTTC. The chain uses TRBV20-1 and TRBJ2-1; possibly TRBD2 for D (6 bases). The CDR3 has 13 residues. Germline lookup yields CDR1 DFQATT and CDR2 SNEGSKA (reference sequence). V was cut by 4 bases and J by 7 bases, with 14 bases left in between.

The chain couples TRBV20-1 to TRBJ1-6, with TRBD1 matching over 7 bases. The CDR3 contains 13 residues. The V gene end was trimmed by 3 bases and the J gene end by 9 bases; junction bases not matched to a gene: 5. Per germline, CDR1 DFQATT and CDR2 SNEGSKA (reference sequence). This CDR3 is CSASGTVGSPLHF. The CDR3 DNA follows: TGCAGTGCTAGCGGGACAGTGGGTTCACCCCTCCACTTT.

This clonotype appeared a few times. The chain recombines TRBV29-1 with TRBJ1-2, with TRBD1 matching 12 bases. The trim removed 1 base at V and 6 bases at J, leaving 6 bases unmatched. From germline, CDR1 is SQVTM and CDR2 ANQGSEA. This CDR3 has 15 amino acids. In nucleotides, the CDR3 is TGCAGCGTTGAAGTCCCGGGACAGGGGGCTGATGGCTACACCTTC. The encoded protein is CSVEVPGQGADGYTF.

This clonotype was seen more than once but under ten times. The CDR3 here is CASSVGVGQGRYGYTF. CDR3 DNA: TGTGCCAGCAGCGTAGGTGTGGGACAGGGGAGATATGGCTACACCTTC. This rearrangement joins TRBV9 to TRBJ1-2, with TRBD1 matching 10 bases. CDR1 is SGDLS, CDR2 YYNGEE, per germline. The trim removed 0 bases at V and 5 bases at J, leaving 7 bases unmatched. The CDR3 loop spans 16 amino acids. The full variable domain, with the rest looked up from reference TRBV9 and TRBJ1-2, is DSGVTQTPKHLITATGQRVTLRCSPRSGDLSVYWYQQSLDQGLQFLIQYYNGEERAKGNILERFSAQQFPDLHSELNLSSLELGDSALYFCASSVGVGQGRYGYTFGSGTRLTVV.

In its sample, this clonotype was seen a few times. CDR3 nucleotide sequence: TGTGCCAGCTCTCCGACAGAGTTGAACACTGAAGCTTTCTTT. Its protein is CASSPTELNTEAFF. The chain combines TRBV18 with TRBJ1-1, with D possibly being TRBD1 (5 bases). CDR3 length: 14 residues. V was trimmed by 6 bases and J by 0 bases, leaving 11 bases between them. The V gene's germline CDR1 is KGHSH and CDR2 LQKENI.

On this clonotype itself: One junction end disagrees with the germline gene, perhaps due to a read error. This chain joins TRBV18 and TRBJ2-1; tentatively, D is TRBD1 (5 bases). This CDR3 has 16 residues. Germline loops: CDR1 KGHSH, CDR2 LQKENI. CDR3 nucleotide sequence: TGTGCCAGCCCACCACCGCGGCAGGGTAATTACAATGAGCAGTTCTTC. Amino acid sequence: CASPPPRQGNYNEQFF.

The CDR3 DNA sequence: TGTGCCAGTAGTATTAGCGGGAGGGCCAATGAGCAGTTCTTC. Its translation is CASSISGRANEQFF. The chain carries TRBV19 and TRBJ2-1; 11 bases fit TRBD2. V was pared by 3 bases and J by 6 bases, with 1 base of the junction left unmatched. Looked up from germline, CDR1 is LNHDA and CDR2 is SQIVND (reference sequence). The CDR3 loop spans 14 amino acids.

This clonotype was recorded a few times. The CDR3 end shows no conserved phenylalanine or tryptophan, and so a read error is likely. This rearrangement joins TRBV10-3 to TRBJ1-2, with no clear D. Trimming left V 4 bases short and J 0 bases short, with 12 bases between. The germline V gene has CDR1 ENHRY and CDR2 SYGVKD. CDR3 length equals 15 residues. The CDR3 reads CAISAQIVANYGYTS. DNA of the CDR3: TGTGCCATCAGTGCCCAGATCGTCGCTAACTATGGCTACACCTCC.

The chain joins TRBV6-2 or TRBV6-3 to TRBJ2-1; D might be TRBD1 (6 bases). Looked up from germline, CDR1 is MNHEY and CDR2 is SVGEGT. The CDR3 spans 16 residues. V was cut by 6 bases and J by 4 bases, with 19 bases left in between. CDR3 coding DNA: TGTGCCAGCAGGCACTCCCCCGGGACAATTTACAATGAGCAGTTCTTC. Amino acid sequence: CASRHSPGTIYNEQFF.

The chain joins TRBV5-1 to TRBJ1-1, with TRBD1 matching 7 bases. The CDR3 has 16 residues. Germline CDR1 SGHRS, CDR2 YFSETQ. V was clipped by 1 base and J by 4 bases; unmatched bases: 10. In DNA form, the CDR3 reads TGCGCCAGCAGCTTGATAGGACAGGTTGTAAGCACTGAAGCTTTCTTT. Translated: CASSLIGQVVSTEAFF.